These T cell receptor beta chains were read from a single sample in a study of blood T cells in healthy people across ages. Each CDR3 protein is one row after TCRdb ran MiXCR on the 5' RACE reads. Found here are about 800,000 distinct CDR3 sequences, roughly 64% of them singletons; the top ten hold approximately 21%. The sample taken for sequencing was blood. These receptors came from a man aged 25-40 years in good health. Each CDR3 is given with its conserved first and last residue. The order of the fields is J gene, CDR3 length, V gene, clone size, D gene, CDR3 DNA, CDR3 protein. A D gene is named only where the DNA matches it firmly. Clone size, where shown, is once, few, many, or a class for clones that have expanded.

J gene: TRBJ2-1; CDR3 length: 14; V gene: TRBV3-1; clone size: many; D gene: NA; CDR3 DNA: TGTGCCAGCAGCCCCCCGGGCCCCCCCTATGAGCAGTTCTTC; CDR3 protein: CASSPPGPPYEQFF
J gene: TRBJ1-5; CDR3 length: 16; V gene: TRBV20-1; clone size: NA; D gene: NA; CDR3 DNA: TGCAGTGCTAGGCCCCTAGCCGGGACAAGATGGGAGCCCCAGCATTTT; CDR3 protein: CSARPLAGTRWEPQHF
J gene: TRBJ2-7; CDR3 length: 14; V gene: TRBV7-2; clone size: few; D gene: NA; CDR3 DNA: TGTGCCAGCAGCTCGGACTACCAGCTCATCGAGCAGTACTTC; CDR3 protein: CASSSDYQLIEQYF
J gene: TRBJ1-2; CDR3 length: 14; V gene: TRBV3-1; clone size: NA; D gene: TRBD1; CDR3 DNA: TGTGCCAGCAGCCCCCTGACAGGGGGAGGGGGCTACACCTTC; CDR3 protein: CASSPLTGGGGYTF
J gene: TRBJ1-4; CDR3 length: 13; V gene: TRBV10-3; clone size: NA; D gene: NA; CDR3 DNA: TGTGCCATCAGACAGGGATCAAATGAAAAACTGTTTTTT; CDR3 protein: CAIRQGSNEKLFF
J gene: TRBJ1-2; CDR3 length: 13; V gene: TRBV12-3/TRBV12-4; clone size: NA; D gene: NA; CDR3 DNA: TGTGCCAGCAGTTTGGTGGGGGGCTATGGCTACACCTTC; CDR3 protein: CASSLVGGYGYTF
J gene: TRBJ2-5; CDR3 length: 15; V gene: TRBV4-3; clone size: NA; D gene: NA; CDR3 DNA: TGCGCCAGCAGCCAAGATTCTGAAGCGGAAGAGACCCAGTACTTC; CDR3 protein: CASSQDSEAEETQYF
J gene: TRBJ1-1; CDR3 length: 13; V gene: TRBV20-1; clone size: NA; D gene: TRBD1; CDR3 DNA: TGCAGTGCTAGGGGGGGACAGCGAACTGAAGCTTTCTTT; CDR3 protein: CSARGGQRTEAFF
J gene: TRBJ2-5; CDR3 length: 14; V gene: TRBV9; clone size: few; D gene: NA; CDR3 DNA: TGTGCCAGCAGCGTAGGGGGAGCCCAAGAGACCCAGTACTTC; CDR3 protein: CASSVGGAQETQYF
J gene: TRBJ2-7; CDR3 length: 13; V gene: TRBV27; clone size: NA; D gene: NA; CDR3 DNA: TGTGCCAGCAGTTTCGGAAGGGGAGTCGAGCAGTACTTC; CDR3 protein: CASSFGRGVEQYF
J gene: TRBJ2-7; CDR3 length: 13; V gene: TRBV12-3/TRBV12-4; clone size: NA; D gene: NA; CDR3 DNA: TGTGCCAGCAGACGCCGCGGGAACTACGAGCAGTACTTC; CDR3 protein: CASRRRGNYEQYF
J gene: TRBJ2-1; CDR3 length: 15; V gene: TRBV28; clone size: once; D gene: TRBD2; CDR3 DNA: TGTGCCAGCAGTTTACGCGGGACTAGCGTCCATGAGCAGTTCTTC; CDR3 protein: CASSLRGTSVHEQFF
J gene: TRBJ2-7; CDR3 length: 14; V gene: TRBV20-1; clone size: NA; D gene: NA; CDR3 DNA: TGCAGTGCTAGAGTCGCCGAAAAGATATACGAGCAGTACTTC; CDR3 protein: CSARVAEKIYEQYF
J gene: TRBJ2-5; CDR3 length: 14; V gene: TRBV15; clone size: NA; D gene: NA; CDR3 DNA: TGTGCCACCAGCAGCAGGGGGGGTGGAGAGACCCAGTACTTC; CDR3 protein: CATSSRGGGETQYF
J gene: TRBJ2-7; CDR3 length: 13; V gene: TRBV29-1; clone size: NA; D gene: TRBD1; CDR3 DNA: TGCAGCGTGAGCAGAGGGGGCCGGGACGAGCAGTACTTC; CDR3 protein: CSVSRGGRDEQYF
J gene: TRBJ1-4; CDR3 length: 13; V gene: TRBV5-1; clone size: NA; D gene: TRBD1; CDR3 DNA: TGCGCCAGCAGCTTTGACAGGGATGAAAAACTGTTTTTT; CDR3 protein: CASSFDRDEKLFF
J gene: TRBJ1-2; CDR3 length: 15; V gene: TRBV7-3; clone size: NA; D gene: NA; CDR3 DNA: TGTGCCAGCAGCTTTGGGGCCGGGATTCCCTATGGCTACACCTTC; CDR3 protein: CASSFGAGIPYGYTF
J gene: TRBJ2-1; CDR3 length: 16; V gene: TRBV7-2; clone size: NA; D gene: TRBD1; CDR3 DNA: TGTGCCAGCAGCCCCTGGGACAGCCCCTCCTACAATGAGCAGTTCTTC; CDR3 protein: CASSPWDSPSYNEQFF
J gene: TRBJ2-7; CDR3 length: 16; V gene: TRBV4-2; clone size: NA; D gene: TRBD2; CDR3 DNA: TGTGCCAGCAGCCAAGCTTCCAGCGGGGGGGCCTACGAGCAGTACTTC; CDR3 protein: CASSQASSGGAYEQYF
J gene: TRBJ1-2; CDR3 length: 12; V gene: TRBV20-1; clone size: NA; D gene: NA; CDR3 DNA: TGCAGTGCTAGAGGGCCGGCGAGGAGCTACACCTTC; CDR3 protein: CSARGPARSYTF
J gene: TRBJ2-5; CDR3 length: 13; V gene: TRBV9; clone size: NA; D gene: NA; CDR3 DNA: TGTGCCAGCAGCCCCCGTATGAGGGAGACCCAGTACTTC; CDR3 protein: CASSPRMRETQYF
J gene: TRBJ2-5; CDR3 length: 13; V gene: TRBV9; clone size: NA; D gene: TRBD1; CDR3 DNA: TGTGCCAGCAGCCGGACAGGGAGTGAGACCCAGTACTTC; CDR3 protein: CASSRTGSETQYF
J gene: TRBJ2-3; CDR3 length: 16; V gene: TRBV9; clone size: NA; D gene: TRBD2; CDR3 DNA: TGTGCCAGCAGCCCCTTTCTAGCGGGGGGGACCGATACGCAGTATTTT; CDR3 protein: CASSPFLAGGTDTQYF
J gene: TRBJ1-1; CDR3 length: 13; V gene: TRBV2; clone size: NA; D gene: NA; CDR3 DNA: TGTGCTAAGCAGACCTGGCGCAACACTGAAGCTTTCTTT; CDR3 protein: CAKQTWRNTEAFF
J gene: TRBJ2-7; CDR3 length: 17; V gene: TRBV28; clone size: NA; D gene: NA; CDR3 DNA: TGTGCCAGCACTCCTCCCTATCTAGGGAAACTCTCCTACGAGCAGTACTTC; CDR3 protein: CASTPPYLGKLSYEQYF
J gene: TRBJ2-5; CDR3 length: 14; V gene: TRBV6-1; clone size: NA; D gene: NA; CDR3 DNA: TGTGCCAGCAGTGAAGCCCCCTGGGGGGAGACCCAGTACTTC; CDR3 protein: CASSEAPWGETQYF
J gene: TRBJ2-3; CDR3 length: 13; V gene: TRBV7-9; clone size: few; D gene: NA; CDR3 DNA: TGTGCCAGCAGCGTTGAAGGGACAGATACGCAGTATTTT; CDR3 protein: CASSVEGTDTQYF
J gene: TRBJ2-2; CDR3 length: 16; V gene: TRBV4-3; clone size: few; D gene: NA; CDR3 DNA: TGCGCCAGCAGCCAAGAAAAGCCCCCGAACACCGGGGAGCTGTTTTTT; CDR3 protein: CASSQEKPPNTGELFF
J gene: TRBJ2-6; CDR3 length: 15; V gene: TRBV7-2; clone size: NA; D gene: NA; CDR3 DNA: TGTGCCAGCAGGCAGTCAGGGGCCGGGGCCAACGTCCTGACTTTC; CDR3 protein: CASRQSGAGANVLTF
J gene: TRBJ2-6; CDR3 length: 13; V gene: TRBV29-1; clone size: many; D gene: NA; CDR3 DNA: TGCAGCGTCAAGAACTCTGGGGCCAACGTCCTGACTTTC; CDR3 protein: CSVKNSGANVLTF
J gene: TRBJ1-5; CDR3 length: 12; V gene: TRBV28; clone size: few; D gene: NA; CDR3 DNA: TGTGCCAGCAGCAATATAGGTCAGCCCCAGCATTTT; CDR3 protein: CASSNIGQPQHF
J gene: TRBJ1-4; CDR3 length: 13; V gene: TRBV4-2; clone size: NA; D gene: NA; CDR3 DNA: TGTGCCAGCAGCCAAGAAAATCAAGAAAAACTGTTTTTT; CDR3 protein: CASSQENQEKLFF
J gene: TRBJ2-7; CDR3 length: 16; V gene: TRBV5-1; clone size: NA; D gene: NA; CDR3 DNA: TGCGCCAGCAGCTTCTCTTTGGGACTTCCCCCGGGTGAGCAGTACTTC; CDR3 protein: CASSFSLGLPPGEQYF
J gene: TRBJ1-2; CDR3 length: 12; V gene: TRBV20-1; clone size: few; D gene: TRBD1; CDR3 DNA: TGCAGTGCTAGGGGACAGGGAGAAGGCTACACCTTC; CDR3 protein: CSARGQGEGYTF
J gene: TRBJ2-3; CDR3 length: 16; V gene: TRBV11-1; clone size: NA; D gene: TRBD2; CDR3 DNA: TGTGCCAGCAGCTTAGCTAGCGGGATATACACAGATACGCAGTATTTT; CDR3 protein: CASSLASGIYTDTQYF
J gene: TRBJ2-5; CDR3 length: 13; V gene: TRBV20-1; clone size: NA; D gene: NA; CDR3 DNA: TGCAGTGCTCCAGTGGACCTAGGGGAGACCCAGTACTTC; CDR3 protein: CSAPVDLGETQYF
J gene: TRBJ2-5; CDR3 length: 15; V gene: TRBV5-6; clone size: NA; D gene: NA; CDR3 DNA: TGTGCCAGCAGCTGGGAAGTCAATACACAAGAGACCCAGTACTTC; CDR3 protein: CASSWEVNTQETQYF
J gene: TRBJ1-2; CDR3 length: 16; V gene: TRBV7-2; clone size: NA; D gene: NA; CDR3 DNA: TGTGCCAGCAGCTTAAAGTATCAGGGTACAAACTATGGCTACACCTTC; CDR3 protein: CASSLKYQGTNYGYTF
J gene: TRBJ2-7; CDR3 length: 16; V gene: TRBV3-1; clone size: NA; D gene: TRBD2; CDR3 DNA: TGTGCCAGCAGCCACCCACTAGCGGGAGACCACAATGAGCAGTACTTC; CDR3 protein: CASSHPLAGDHNEQYF
J gene: TRBJ2-3; CDR3 length: 15; V gene: TRBV6-2/TRBV6-3; clone size: NA; D gene: NA; CDR3 DNA: TGTGCCAGCAGTCCTACAGGCTTTAGCACAGATACGCAGTATTTT; CDR3 protein: CASSPTGFSTDTQYF
J gene: TRBJ2-7; CDR3 length: 15; V gene: TRBV7-2; clone size: NA; D gene: TRBD2; CDR3 DNA: TGTGCCAGCAGCTTAGTGTTAGCGGGAGTGCGCAAGCAGTACTTC; CDR3 protein: CASSLVLAGVRKQYF
J gene: TRBJ2-7; CDR3 length: 14; V gene: TRBV10-3; clone size: NA; D gene: NA; CDR3 DNA: TGTGCCATCAAAGTTACCCAAAGCTCCTACGAGCAGTACTTC; CDR3 protein: CAIKVTQSSYEQYF
J gene: TRBJ1-2; CDR3 length: 13; V gene: TRBV7-9; clone size: NA; D gene: NA; CDR3 DNA: TGTGCCAGCAGCTTAACAGAGACCTATGGCTACACCTTC; CDR3 protein: CASSLTETYGYTF
J gene: TRBJ1-4; CDR3 length: 14; V gene: TRBV12-3/TRBV12-4; clone size: few; D gene: TRBD1; CDR3 DNA: TGTGCCAGCAGCTTTGACAGGGTCGGGGAAAAACTGTTTTTT; CDR3 protein: CASSFDRVGEKLFF
J gene: TRBJ2-1; CDR3 length: 12; V gene: TRBV29-1; clone size: NA; D gene: NA; CDR3 DNA: TGCAGCGTTGAAGAGCTGAGCGCTGAGCAGTTCTTC; CDR3 protein: CSVEELSAEQFF
J gene: TRBJ2-1; CDR3 length: 15; V gene: TRBV5-1; clone size: NA; D gene: NA; CDR3 DNA: TGCGCCAGCAGCTTGGCCCGGTCAACTTACAATGAGCAGTTCTTC; CDR3 protein: CASSLARSTYNEQFF
J gene: TRBJ2-5; CDR3 length: 15; V gene: TRBV20-1; clone size: few; D gene: NA; CDR3 DNA: TGCAGTGCTAGAACCTGGAGTGGGACCCAAGAGACCCAGTACTTC; CDR3 protein: CSARTWSGTQETQYF
J gene: TRBJ2-1; CDR3 length: 15; V gene: TRBV6-2/TRBV6-3; clone size: once; D gene: NA; CDR3 DNA: TGTGCCAGCAGTTACTCGGGACTGGAGGGGAATGAGCAGTTCTTC; CDR3 protein: CASSYSGLEGNEQFF
J gene: TRBJ2-5; CDR3 length: 14; V gene: TRBV28; clone size: NA; D gene: NA; CDR3 DNA: TGTGCCAGCAGTTTTGCGGCGGTTCAAGAGACCCAGTACTTC; CDR3 protein: CASSFAAVQETQYF
J gene: TRBJ2-7; CDR3 length: 17; V gene: TRBV6-6; clone size: few; D gene: NA; CDR3 DNA: TGTGCCAGCATGCATTTAGGGGGCGGGGGCCGATCGAGGGAGCAGTACTTC; CDR3 protein: CASMHLGGGGRSREQYF
J gene: TRBJ2-7; CDR3 length: 12; V gene: TRBV5-1; clone size: NA; D gene: NA; CDR3 DNA: TGCGCCAGCAGCTTTAACCGGGGCGAGCAGTACTTC; CDR3 protein: CASSFNRGEQYF
J gene: TRBJ2-3; CDR3 length: 15; V gene: TRBV27; clone size: NA; D gene: TRBD2; CDR3 DNA: TGTGCCAGCAGTTTAGGACTAGTGAGTACAGATACGCAGTATTTT; CDR3 protein: CASSLGLVSTDTQYF
J gene: TRBJ2-1; CDR3 length: 18; V gene: TRBV29-1; clone size: few; D gene: TRBD2; CDR3 DNA: TGCAGCGTTGAAGAGGACCCTAGGTGGGCGGGAGGACTCAATGAGCAGTTCTTC; CDR3 protein: CSVEEDPRWAGGLNEQFF
J gene: TRBJ2-7; CDR3 length: 16; V gene: TRBV6-1; clone size: few; D gene: NA; CDR3 DNA: TGTGCCAGCGGTCGAATAGGACAGCCGCGGGAGAACGAGCAGTACTTC; CDR3 protein: CASGRIGQPRENEQYF
J gene: TRBJ2-7; CDR3 length: 15; V gene: TRBV7-2; clone size: NA; D gene: TRBD1; CDR3 DNA: TGTGCCAGCAGCATCGACCCGGGACAGCCCTACGAGCAGTACTTC; CDR3 protein: CASSIDPGQPYEQYF
J gene: TRBJ2-2; CDR3 length: 15; V gene: TRBV2; clone size: NA; D gene: NA; CDR3 DNA: TGTGCCAGCAGTCTGAGTGATCCAAACACCGGGGAGCTGTTTTTT; CDR3 protein: CASSLSDPNTGELFF
J gene: TRBJ2-1; CDR3 length: 15; V gene: TRBV11-2; clone size: NA; D gene: NA; CDR3 DNA: TGTGCCAGCAGCTTCGGGGACCCGTCGGGGAATGAGCAGTTCTTC; CDR3 protein: CASSFGDPSGNEQFF